This T cell receptor (beta chain) was sequenced during a study of T cell repertoires in cytomegalovirus infection (dated by TCRdb to the late 2010s). The study in broad terms: Because public TCR beta signatures pointed to carriage of CMV infection together with the matching HLA type, the HLA type of each donor mattered for the analysis. Results the study describes overall, beyond this receptor: In both this cohort and an independent cohort of 352 donors, the cumulative frequency of public TCR beta family members distinguished carriers of CMV infection plus the relevant HLA type. The ex vivo response was dominated by HLA-C-restricted CMV-specific TCR beta clonotypes, which also provided the single most frequent clonotype in two of eight donors.

For this clonotype: Its antigen specificity is not known. Nothing much larger sits one base from this clone, and base qualities are not available.

Trimming takes 5 bases off V and 8 bases off J; junction bases not matched to a gene: 6. CDR1 LNHNV and CDR2 YYDKDF were looked up in the germline V gene (reference sequence). The CDR3 spans 14 residues, from the cysteine through the phenylalanine. This entry keeps only the CDR3 DNA: 42 bases, framed from base 1. The instrument given in TCRdb is Illumina HiSeq 1500. TCRdb ran its own pipeline on the public reads, namely fastp trimming at Q25 and MiXCR clone calling, and kept in-frame beta chains. Rows are combined by CDR3 protein, so each entry shows the most common genes and DNA. This sample is represented by fewer than 200,000 distinct CDR3 sequences; approximately 19% of them were singletons. Under 3.5% of the sample belongs to the ten largest clones.

The sequenced material came from PBMCs. The origin of this receptor is a human donor in good health (CMV status not recorded). Some clones in this sample may be carry-over from other donors' samples. Recombination joined TRBV15 with TRBJ2-1; TRBD2 matches 10 bases in the middle. The CDR3 region reads CATSDLAGEDEQFF. The nucleotide sequence is given as TGTGCCACCAGCGACCTAGCGGGAGAGGATGAGCAGTTCTTC.